Shown below are 24 T cell receptor beta chains from a single sample sequenced in a study of T cells in Graves' hyperthyroidism and ophthalmopathy. It was RNA transcripts that yielded the amplified TCR beta CDR3 regions. The TCR CDR3 first-round RT-PCR relied on the HTBI primer set. TCRdb recomputed calls from the multiplex PCR reads with MiXCR, one row per CDR3 protein. The data hold 500,000 to 600,000 distinct CDR3 sequences, with over 35% observed a single time. The sample was peripheral blood or thyroid tissue (not recorded which). The receptor source for this set is an adult woman with Graves' disease, either hyperthyroidism or ophthalmopathy (not recorded which).

This chain uses TRBV29-1 with TRBJ1-2; TRBD1 might be the D (6 bases). Germline CDR1 and CDR2: SQVTM and ANQGSEA. The CDR3 is 16 amino acids. Trimming stripped 6 bases from V and 2 bases from J, with 22 bases between. CDR3 nucleotides: TGCAGCGTCTTCCAGGGGTTGGGGCAGGGAAACTATGGCTACACCTTC. Its translation: CSVFQGLGQGNYGYTF. The whole variable domain, filled in from reference TRBV29-1 and TRBJ1-2, reads SAVISQKPSRDICQRGTSLTIQCQVDSQVTMMFWYRQQPGQSLTLIATANQGSEATYESGFVIDKFPISRPNLTFSTLTVSNMSPEDSSIYLCSVFQGLGQGNYGYTFGSGTRLTVV.

The chain uses TRBV10-3 and TRBJ2-5; 7 bases agree with TRBD1. The CDR3 totals 17 residues. Germline V gene data show CDR1 as ENHRY and CDR2 as SYGVKD. The J segment lost 0 bases and the V segment lost 0 bases, leaving 7 bases of the junction unmatched. The chain's CDR3 is CAISESAAGGYQETQYF. The CDR3 DNA reads TGTGCCATCAGTGAGTCGGCGGCAGGGGGATACCAAGAGACCCAGTACTTC.

In its sample, this clonotype was seen many times. CDR3 nucleotide sequence: TGTGCCAGCAGCCGAAACAGGGATGGCTACACCTTC. Encoded protein: CASSRNRDGYTF. The rearrangement uses TRBV7-9 and TRBJ1-2, with D possibly TRBD1 on 6 matching bases. The V end lost 5 bases, the J end lost 6 bases, and 10 bases lay between the germline ends. Germline CDR1 SEHNR, CDR2 FQNEAQ (reference sequence). The CDR3 is made up of 12 amino acids.

V is TRBV24-1 and J is TRBJ1-2; no definite D call. Germline CDR1 KGHDR, CDR2 SFDVKD. This CDR3 has 16 residues. The V end was cut by 3 bases, the J end by 2 bases, with 15 bases between. CDR3 residues: CATSDTETDQNYGYTF. The CDR3 nucleotides read TGTGCCACCAGTGATACCGAGACGGACCAGAACTATGGCTACACCTTC.

The chain links TRBV7-9 to TRBJ1-1; a weak D match, TRBD1 (6 bases). V was pared by 5 bases and J by 8 bases, with 21 bases between. The CDR3 runs to 15 residues. Germline CDR1 is SEHNR and CDR2 is FQNEAQ (reference sequence). The CDR3 spells CASSRGRTGIPEAFF. The CDR3 DNA sequence: TGTGCCAGCAGCCGCGGAAGAACAGGGATCCCCGAAGCTTTCTTT.

This clonotype was seen once. This sequence joins TRBV14 and TRBJ2-7, with D possibly matching TRBD1 (6 bases). V was clipped by 4 bases and J by 6 bases, with 13 bases between them. This CDR3 has 13 amino acids. Germline lookup yields CDR1 SGHDN and CDR2 FVKESK. CDR3 in amino acids: CASSLAPGVEQYF. CDR3 coding DNA: TGTGCCAGCAGCCTAGCCCCAGGGGTCGAGCAGTACTTC.

This clonotype was picked up one time. V usage is TRBV20-1 and J usage is TRBJ2-7, with TRBD2 matching 9 bases. Germline values: CDR1 DFQATT, CDR2 SNEGSKA (reference sequence). This CDR3 comprises 16 residues. V trimming: 1 base; J trimming: 6 bases; junction bases outside the gene matches: 13. The CDR3, as DNA: TGCAGTGCTAGAGTACGGGCGGGAGGGCCGTGGGGCGAGCAGTACTTC. Translating gives CSARVRAGGPWGEQYF.

The V call is TRBV29-1, the J call TRBJ1-1; D is ambiguous. This CDR3 has 14 residues. Trimming shortened V by 0 bases and J by 5 bases, and 13 bases separated the two germline ends. Looked up from germline, CDR1 is SQVTM and CDR2 is ANQGSEA. The CDR3 nucleotides read TGCAGCGTTGAAGATCCGTATGGAGCAACTGAAGCTTTCTTT. It specifies CSVEDPYGATEAFF.

This clonotype was detected many times. The V gene is TRBV28, the J gene TRBJ1-3; D ambiguous. The CDR3 has 13 amino acids. V dropped 5 bases and J dropped 3 bases, with 8 bases sitting between them. Germline V CDR1 and CDR2: MDHEN, SYDVKM. The CDR3, as DNA: TGTGCCAGCAGTCACTATCTTGGAAACACCATATATTTT. This sequence encodes CASSHYLGNTIYF.

This clonotype was recorded many times. The genes are TRBV7-9 and TRBJ1-6, with D unresolved. V was trimmed by 5 bases and J by 0 bases, leaving 8 bases between them. CDR3 length: 15 amino acids. Germline V gene data show CDR1 as SEHNR and CDR2 as FQNEAQ (reference sequence). This chain's CDR3 is CASSPQSSYNSPLHF. The CDR3 bases are TGTGCCAGCAGCCCTCAGAGCTCCTATAATTCACCCCTCCACTTT.

J is TRBJ1-5 and V is TRBV2; D perhaps matches TRBD1 (6 bases). The germline V gene has CDR1 SNHLY and CDR2 FYNNEI. The CDR3 is 14 amino acids. Trimming stripped 6 bases from V and 5 bases from J, with 14 bases between. DNA of the CDR3: TGTGCCAGCAGCCCCGGACAGAGATATCAGCCCCAGCATTTT. Protein: CASSPGQRYQPQHF.

The rearrangement links TRBV29-1 to TRBJ2-2, with D hard to call. The germline V and J ends were trimmed by 4 bases and 6 bases, with 9 bases remaining between them. The CDR3 covers 12 residues. The V gene's germline CDR1 is SQVTM and CDR2 ANQGSEA. As DNA, the CDR3 is TGCAGCGTTGTGGGTGACTCCGGGGAGCTGTTTTTT. Translating gives CSVVGDSGELFF.

This clonotype was recorded a few times. The chain joins TRBV20-1 to TRBJ1-6, with D tentatively TRBD1 (5 bases). Germline loops: CDR1 DFQATT, CDR2 SNEGSKA (reference sequence). This CDR3 comprises 13 residues. Between the trimmed V and J ends, which lost 6 bases and 8 bases, there was a span of 14 bases. The CDR3 nucleotides read TGCAGTGCCCCACGGGACGGAGATTCACCCCTCCACTTT. Encoded protein: CSAPRDGDSPLHF.

Points on this clonotype: No conserved phenylalanine or tryptophan ends this CDR3, so it is likely a read error. The limits of the CDR3 on the DNA are not certain, so only TCRdb's listed CDR3 is given. V is TRBV10-3 and J is TRBJ1-2. From germline, CDR1 is ENHRY and CDR2 SYGVKD. The CDR3 numbers 8 amino acids, ends counted. CDR3 protein: CAISEIGL.

V and J are TRBV7-2 and TRBJ1-4; no reliable D call. CDR1 SGHTA and CDR2 FQGNSA come from the germline V gene. V was shortened by 9 bases and J by 8 bases, with 19 bases between the two germline ends. This CDR3 is 14 amino acids long. The CDR3: CASSQDGVEEKLFF. As DNA, the CDR3 is TGTGCCAGTAGCCAGGACGGGGTTGAGGAAAAACTGTTTTTT.

This chain links TRBV15 with TRBJ1-5; maybe TRBD1 (6 bases). The V and J ends lost 1 base and 7 bases respectively, with 17 bases between them. The CDR3 totals 16 residues. Germline assignment: CDR1 LNHNV and CDR2 YYDKDF (reference sequence). The CDR3: CATSRVGLGAGQPQHF. The CDR3, as DNA: TGTGCCACCAGCAGAGTAGGTCTGGGGGCAGGCCAGCCCCAGCATTTT.

The CDR3 here is CASSEENVGETQYF. The CDR3 region has the DNA TGCGCCAGCAGTGAGGAGAATGTCGGGGAGACCCAGTACTTC. V is TRBV10-2 and J is TRBJ2-5, with unresolved D. Germline V gives CDR1 WSHSY, CDR2 SAAADI. V was trimmed by 2 bases and J by 5 bases, leaving 12 bases between them. CDR3 length: 14 amino acids.

Concerning this clonotype: A much larger clonotype is one base distant, so this may be a read error. The chain joins TRBV10-3 to TRBJ2-6, with D possibly matching TRBD1 (5 bases). This CDR3 is 15 amino acids long. Germline V CDR1 and CDR2: ENHRY, SYGVKD. V lost 10 bases and J lost 1, with 14 bases in between. This CDR3 reads CATWAGRSGANVLTF. DNA for the CDR3: TGTGCCACCTGGGCAGGGCGGTCTGGGGCCAACGTCCTGACTTTC.

There are many counts of this clonotype. The genes are TRBV5-1 and TRBJ2-5, with 8 positions matching TRBD2. Germline assignment: CDR1 SGHRS and CDR2 YFSETQ. This CDR3 is built from 18 residues. The junction had 11 bases not matched to a gene; V was cut back by 0 bases and J by 1 base. CDR3 nucleotides: TGCGCCAGCAGCTTGGTCCGCGCGGGAGGAGGGGCCCAAGAGACCCAGTACTTC. This gives the protein CASSLVRAGGGAQETQYF.

This clonotype was seen repeatedly, ten times or more. V is TRBV7-8 and J is TRBJ1-5; D is uncertain. The ends were cut back, 4 bases at V and 3 bases at J, with 7 bases in the middle. Germline V gives CDR1 SGHVS, CDR2 FQNEAQ. This CDR3 has 13 residues. CDR3 residues: CASSSDPNQPQHF. In DNA, the CDR3 is TGTGCCAGCAGCTCGGATCCCAATCAGCCCCAGCATTTT.

The gene calls are TRBV25-1 and TRBJ2-5; D is perhaps TRBD2 (5 bases). V gave up 2 bases and J gave up 5 bases, with 18 bases separating them. This CDR3 is built from 16 residues. CDR1 and CDR2 (germline): MGHDK, SYGVNS. CDR3 sequence (DNA): TGTGCCAGCAGTGAAAGGAGGACTCTGGCGGGTGAGACCCAGTACTTC. Translating it yields CASSERRTLAGETQYF.

The chain carries TRBV4-1 and TRBJ1-2, with 7 bases identical to TRBD1. Germline CDR1 MGHRA, CDR2 YSYEKL. CDR3 length equals 13 residues. Trimming removed 1 base from V and 8 bases from J; junction bases left unmatched: 4. The CDR3 loop is CASSQVGGGGYTF. The CDR3, as DNA: TGCGCCAGCAGCCAAGTAGGGGGCGGAGGCTACACCTTC.

This clonotype was detected a few times. The chain joins TRBV28 to TRBJ2-5; D perhaps matches TRBD2 (6 bases). This CDR3 has 14 amino acids. The V end lost 4 bases, the J end lost 0 bases, and 9 bases lay between the germline ends. Germline lookup yields CDR1 MDHEN and CDR2 SYDVKM. CDR3 DNA: TGTGCCAGCAGTTCCGGAGGGTACCAAGAGACCCAGTACTTC. Protein product: CASSSGGYQETQYF. Using reference TRBV28 and TRBJ2-5 for the parts outside the CDR3, the full variable domain is DVKVTQSSRYLVKRTGEKVFLECVQDMDHENMFWYRQDPGLGLRLIYFSYDVKMKEKGDIPEGYSVSREKKERFSLILESASTNQTSMYLCASSSGGYQETQYFGPGTRLLVL.

This clonotype was detected only a few times. The V gene is TRBV7-2, the J gene TRBJ2-7; no clear D. The V end was cut by 4 bases, the J end by 4 bases, with 17 bases between. The CDR3 totals 15 residues. The germline V gene has CDR1 SGHTA and CDR2 FQGNSA. DNA for the CDR3: TGTGCCAGCAGCTCGTCTCAGACCGGGCCTTACGAGCAGTACTTC. This translates into CASSSSQTGPYEQYF. The entire variable domain, with the rest obtained from reference TRBV7-2 and TRBJ2-7, is as follows: GAGVSQSPSNKVTEKGKDVELRCDPISGHTALYWYRQSLGQGLEFLIYFQGNSAPDKSGLPSDRFSAERTGGSVSTLTIQRTQQEDSAVYLCASSSSQTGPYEQYFGPGTRLTVT.